These T cell receptor beta chains were read from a single sample in a study of molecular identifiers for immune sequencing clone quantification. Using its own MiXCR run on the PCR reads, TCRdb lists one record per CDR3 protein. The table lists about 510,000 distinct CDR3 sequences, around 21% of them singletons. The sample taken for sequencing was naive CD8+ T cells from blood, with Jurkat cell RNA spiked in. The receptors shown here come from a human donor in good health. Some libraries in this study had Jurkat cell RNA spiked in. Each CDR3 is given with its conserved first and last residue. Each record gives: clone size, CDR3 length, D gene, V gene, J gene, CDR3 protein, CDR3 DNA. The D gene is left open where the match is weak. Clone size, where shown, is once, few, many, or a class for clones that have expanded.

many	14	NA	TRBV7-2	TRBJ2-7	CASSLGAGVYEQYF	TGTGCCAGCAGCTTAGGAGCAGGGGTCTACGAGCAGTACTTC
few	16	TRBD1	TRBV4-1	TRBJ2-1	CASSQVGQGAYNEQFF	TGCGCCAGCAGCCAAGTTGGGCAGGGGGCCTACAATGAGCAGTTCTTC
many	15	TRBD1	TRBV14	TRBJ2-3	CASSHDRDITDTQYF	TGTGCCAGCAGCCACGACAGGGATATCACAGATACGCAGTATTTT
few	16	NA	TRBV7-9	TRBJ2-7	CASSLRPGQGSYGQYF	TGTGCCAGCAGCTTACGCCCCGGCCAGGGATCCTACGGGCAGTACTTC
few	14	TRBD1	TRBV6-5	TRBJ1-1	CASRPGQGSTEAFF	TGTGCCAGCAGGCCGGGACAGGGTAGCACTGAAGCTTTCTTT
NA	12	NA	TRBV6-6	TRBJ2-7	CASSLPLNEQYF	TGTGCCAGCAGCCTCCCTCTCAATGAGCAGTACTTC
many	15	NA	TRBV6-6	TRBJ2-7	CASTPTFNPTYEQYF	TGTGCCAGCACTCCAACGTTCAACCCGACCTACGAGCAGTACTTC
many	12	NA	TRBV6-1	TRBJ2-7	CASSEVGGLPYF	TGTGCCAGCAGTGAAGTCGGGGGGCTGCCGTACTTC
many	13	NA	TRBV7-9	TRBJ2-3	CASSTRAAPAQYF	TGTGCCAGCAGCACCCGGGCCGCCCCGGCGCAGTATTTT
few	14	NA	TRBV20-1	TRBJ2-5	CSASLEESQETQYF	TGCAGTGCTAGCCTCGAGGAATCCCAAGAGACCCAGTACTTC
many	15	NA	TRBV18	TRBJ2-6	CASSTGASGANVLTF	TGTGCCAGCTCAACTGGGGCCTCTGGGGCCAACGTCCTGACTTTC
NA	18	TRBD1	TRBV5-1	TRBJ1-4	CASSLDRRKLATNEKLFF	TGCGCCAGCAGCCTGGACAGGAGAAAGCTTGCAACTAATGAAAAACTGTTTTTT
few	14	NA	TRBV7-3	TRBJ2-7	CASSLYPGTYEQYF	TGTGCCAGCAGCTTATACCCGGGGACCTACGAGCAGTACTTC
many	14	TRBD2	TRBV29-1	TRBJ2-5	CSVELAGGPETQYF	TGCAGCGTTGAACTAGCGGGAGGGCCGGAGACCCAGTACTTC
many	14	NA	TRBV20-1	TRBJ2-1	CSAMLRENHNEQFF	TGCAGTGCCATGCTAAGGGAAAACCACAATGAGCAGTTCTTC
NA	15	TRBD2	TRBV19	TRBJ2-3	CASSILRGGADTQYF	TGTGCCAGTAGTATACTGCGCGGGGGAGCAGATACGCAGTATTTT